What follows are 28 T cell receptor beta chains derived from one specimen sequenced in a study of radiotherapy plus CTLA-4 blockade in lung cancer. Repertoires were generated with immunoSEQ multiplex PCR, while TCRdb's copy carries only in-frame clones and drops some. The table shows 75,000 to 100,000 clones, with around 88% occurring only once. Specimen: peripheral blood, collected from a patient treated with radiotherapy plus ipilimumab. The source is a human donor with non-small cell lung cancer that progressed on radiotherapy plus ipilimumab.

Concerning this clone itself: The same CDR3 can be traced to other DNA sequences in this sample. The rearrangement uses TRBV7-9 and TRBJ2-5, with unresolved D. The germline CDR1 and CDR2 sequences are SEHNR and FQNEAQ (reference sequence). The length of the CDR3 is 12 residues. V was pared by 1 base and J by 4 bases, with 4 bases between. CDR3 loop: CASSLVGETQYF. As DNA, the CDR3 is TGTGCCAGCAGCTTAGTGGGAGAGACCCAGTACTTC.

The rearrangement links TRBV6-6 to TRBJ1-2; D call uncertain. This CDR3 has 14 amino acids. Germline loops: CDR1 MNHNY, CDR2 SVGAGI (reference sequence). The V end lost 6 bases, the J end lost 4 bases, and 15 bases lay between the germline ends. This chain's CDR3 is CASSGVEGGYGYTF. Written as DNA, the CDR3 is TGTGCCAGCAGCGGAGTCGAGGGAGGCTATGGCTACACCTTC.

The chain uses TRBV5-1 and TRBJ2-3, with TRBD2 matching 10 bases. Trimming removed 3 bases from V and 4 bases from J; junction bases left unmatched: 5. Per germline, CDR1 SGHRS and CDR2 YFSETQ. CDR3 length equals 15 residues. CDR3 loop: CASSSGTSVSDTQYF. Here the CDR3 DNA reads TGCGCCAGCAGCTCCGGGACTAGCGTTTCAGATACGCAGTATTTT.

The rearrangement joins TRBV30 to TRBJ1-2; a weak D match, TRBD1 (5 bases). The germline V gene has CDR1 GTSNPN and CDR2 SVGIG (reference sequence). V lost 6 bases to trimming and J lost 0 bases, with 17 bases between them. The CDR3 spans 15 residues. The CDR3 loop reads CACGGPKGANYGYTF. The CDR3 DNA reads TGTGCCTGCGGGGGACCCAAGGGAGCTAACTATGGCTACACCTTC.

This rearrangement joins TRBV28 to TRBJ1-1; D is ambiguous. There are 16 residues in the CDR3. The V end lost 4 bases, the J end lost 1 base, and 16 bases lay between the germline ends. Per germline, CDR1 MDHEN and CDR2 SYDVKM. Here the CDR3 reads CASSSPLGGRNTEAFF. The CDR3 nucleotides are TGTGCCAGCAGTTCACCCCTCGGCGGAAGGAACACTGAAGCTTTCTTT.

This clone was seen only a few times. This rearrangement joins TRBV2 to TRBJ1-3, with unresolved D. The V end lost 2 bases, the J end lost 5 bases, and 7 bases lay between the germline ends. Germline lookup yields CDR1 SNHLY and CDR2 FYNNEI. The CDR3 is 13 residues long. The CDR3 DNA reads as TGTGCCAGCAGTGAAAGGATGCGAAACACCATATATTTT. It is translated as CASSERMRNTIYF.

The genes are TRBV5-1 and TRBJ1-2, with D perhaps TRBD1 (5 bases). The CDR3 spans 15 residues. The V gene lost 0 bases and the J gene lost 4 bases, with 13 bases spanning the gap. The germline gives CDR1 SGHRS, CDR2 YFSETQ. CDR3 region: CASSLGWDGSYGYTF. CDR3 nucleotides: TGCGCCAGCAGCTTGGGCTGGGACGGCAGCTATGGCTACACCTTC.

This chain links TRBV4-1 with TRBJ1-5; D not resolved. The CDR3 length is 12 residues. The germline V gene encodes CDR1 MGHRA and CDR2 YSYEKL. The V and J ends lost 3 bases and 4 bases respectively, with 4 bases between them. Written as DNA, the CDR3 is TGCGCCAGCAGCCATGGTAATCAGCCCCAGCATTTT. Protein sequence: CASSHGNQPQHF.

J is TRBJ2-7 and V is TRBV6-1; a possible D gene is TRBD1 (6 bases). Between the trimmed V and J ends, which lost 4 bases and 7 bases, there was a span of 11 bases. Germline CDR1 is MNHNS and CDR2 is SASEGT. The CDR3 is 12 amino acids. CDR3 in DNA: TGTGCCAGCAGTGTGTGGGGGCTTGAGCAGTACTTC. This encodes CASSVWGLEQYF.

The chain has TRBV6-5 and TRBJ2-3; the D is unclear. The CDR3 has 14 residues. The V end was cut by 2 bases, the J end by 3 bases, with 9 bases between. CDR1 is MNHEY, CDR2 SVGAGI, per germline. The CDR3 spells CASSYTTLTDTQYF. The CDR3 nucleotides read TGTGCCAGCAGTTACACAACCCTTACAGATACGCAGTATTTT.

This clone was observed a few times. CDR3 nucleotides: TGTGCCAGCAGCTTAACTGCGGGAGACCCGTACCAAGAGACCCAGTACTTC. This sequence encodes CASSLTAGDPYQETQYF. This rearrangement joins TRBV13 to TRBJ2-5; 7 bases map to TRBD2. Germline lookup yields CDR1 PRHDT and CDR2 FYEKMQ (reference sequence). This CDR3 comprises 17 residues. Trimming at V came to 2 bases and at J to 0 bases, leaving 9 bases not matched to a gene.

The chain couples TRBV5-8 to TRBJ2-3; TRBD1 or TRBD2 may be the D gene (5 bases each). CDR1 SGHTS and CDR2 YDEGEE come from the germline V gene. Trimming removed 0 bases from V and 3 bases from J, with 11 bases in between. The CDR3 has 15 amino acids. The CDR3 spells CASSLAPGRTDTQYF. The CDR3 DNA reads TGTGCCAGCAGCTTGGCTCCGGGACGGACAGATACGCAGTATTTT.

The genes are TRBV11-2 and TRBJ1-1; D unclear. Germline-derived CDR1 and CDR2 are SGHAT and FQNNGV. V lost 7 bases and J lost 0, with 6 bases in between. This CDR3 has 12 amino acids. CDR3 protein: CASIGLNTEAFF. The DNA for the CDR3 is TGTGCCAGCATAGGGTTGAACACTGAAGCTTTCTTT.

The chain couples TRBV4-2 to TRBJ1-1; TRBD1 might be the D (5 bases). This CDR3 has 14 amino acids. The V gene's germline CDR1 is LGHNA and CDR2 YNFKEQ. V lost 6 bases and J lost 1, with 12 bases in between. Written as DNA, the CDR3 is TGTGCCAGCAGTCCTTCTAGGGGGAACACTGAAGCTTTCTTT. Encoded protein: CASSPSRGNTEAFF.

The chain couples TRBV4-1 to TRBJ1-2, with 8 bases fitting TRBD1. This CDR3 is built from 15 residues. CDR1 and CDR2 from the germline V gene are MGHRA and YSYEKL. V shed 3 bases, J shed 8 bases, and the junction held 11 bases outside the gene matches. The CDR3 loop is CASSHVSTGEGGYTF. The DNA for the CDR3 is TGCGCCAGCAGCCATGTTTCGACAGGGGAGGGCGGCTACACCTTC.

This chain connects TRBV9 to TRBJ1-1; unclear D gene. The CDR3 totals 14 residues. Germline V gives CDR1 SGDLS, CDR2 YYNGEE. Deletions cut 5 bases from V and 0 bases from J, with 11 bases between. The CDR3 bases are TGTGCCAGCAGGCCCATGGGGATGAACACTGAAGCTTTCTTT. As protein: CASRPMGMNTEAFF. The variable domain in full, with the rest retrieved from reference TRBV9 and TRBJ1-1, is DSGVTQTPKHLITATGQRVTLRCSPRSGDLSVYWYQQSLDQGLQFLIQYYNGEERAKGNILERFSAQQFPDLHSELNLSSLELGDSALYFCASRPMGMNTEAFFGQGTRLTVV.

This chain links TRBV27 with TRBJ1-2; 7 bases fit TRBD1. V was clipped by 3 bases and J by 8 bases; unmatched bases: 9. This CDR3 contains 14 residues. The germline V gene has CDR1 MNHEY and CDR2 SMNVEV (reference sequence). CDR3 loop: CASSFSTGTEGYTF. CDR3 bases: TGTGCCAGCAGTTTTTCTACCGGGACAGAGGGCTACACCTTC.

The chain combines TRBV7-2 with TRBJ2-1, with D unclear. V gave up 2 bases and J gave up 4 bases, with 9 bases separating them. Germline CDR1 reads SGHTA; CDR2 reads FQGNSA. The CDR3 has 14 amino acids. In DNA, the CDR3 is TGTGCCAGCAGCTTACCCGGTGGGTACAATGAGCAGTTCTTC. Protein product: CASSLPGGYNEQFF.

The chain uses TRBV7-6 and TRBJ2-2, with D possibly being TRBD2 (5 bases). This CDR3 has 12 residues. Germline lookup yields CDR1 SGHVS and CDR2 FNYEAQ. Trimming took 6 bases from V and 4 from J, leaving 6 bases between them. The CDR3 DNA is TGTGCCAGCAGTAGCGCCACCGGGGAGCTGTTTTTT. It translates to CASSSATGELFF.

The J gene is TRBJ2-3, the V gene TRBV30; TRBD2 matches at 7 bases. CDR3 length equals 11 residues. Germline CDR1 is GTSNPN and CDR2 is SVGIG (reference sequence). CDR3 residues: CGLAGTDTQYF. CDR3 nucleotides: TGTGGCCTAGCGGGCACAGATACGCAGTATTTT.

The chain employs TRBV14 and TRBJ2-7; 7 bases match TRBD1. This CDR3 is 16 amino acids long. CDR1 is SGHDN and CDR2 is FVKESK in the germline V gene. V lost 1 base to trimming and J lost 2 bases; unmatched junction nucleotides: 8. CDR3 coding DNA: TGTGCCAGCAGCCAAGGTTTAGGGGGCCTCACCTACGAGCAGTACTTC. It specifies CASSQGLGGLTYEQYF. The entire variable domain, with the rest obtained from reference TRBV14 and TRBJ2-7, is as follows: EAGVTQFPSHSVIEKGQTVTLRCDPISGHDNLYWYRRVMGKEIKFLLHFVKESKQDESGMPNNRFLAERTGGTYSTLKVQPAELEDSGVYFCASSQGLGGLTYEQYFGPGTRLTVT.

This chain connects TRBV5-4 to TRBJ1-1, with D possibly TRBD1 on 5 matching bases. Trimming stripped 2 bases from V and 1 base from J, with 9 bases between. Germline V gene data show CDR1 as SGHNT and CDR2 as YYREEE (reference sequence). This CDR3 is 14 amino acids long. CDR3 sequence (DNA): TGTGCCAGCAGCTTTTGGCAGGGGAACACTGAAGCTTTCTTT. Amino acid sequence: CASSFWQGNTEAFF.

The V call is TRBV7-8, the J call TRBJ1-1; 9 bases are a match to TRBD1. From germline, CDR1 is SGHVS and CDR2 FQNEAQ. The V and J ends lost 4 bases and 1 base, in that order; junction bases with no gene match: 4. CDR3 length: 15 amino acids. Here the CDR3 DNA reads TGTGCCAGCAGCTACTTGGACAGGGGGAACACTGAAGCTTTCTTT. It encodes CASSYLDRGNTEAFF.

The table lists this clone with a few counts. V and J are TRBV29-1 and TRBJ1-2; no reliable D call. Trimming removed 8 bases from V and 0 bases from J, with 16 bases in between. The CDR3 runs 14 residues. Looked up from germline, CDR1 is SQVTM and CDR2 is ANQGSEA. In DNA, the CDR3 is TGCAGCATAGTTAGGCCGGGAGCTAACTATGGCTACACCTTC. Protein: CSIVRPGANYGYTF.

This clone appeared once. The chain has TRBV5-5 and TRBJ1-2, with D maybe TRBD1 (5 bases). CDR1 and CDR2 (germline): SGHKS, YYEKEE (reference sequence). Trimming stripped 1 base from V and 5 bases from J, with 12 bases between. The CDR3 has 14 residues. CDR3 nucleotides: TGTGCCAGCAGCTTGCGTCTCAGGGAATATGGCTACACCTTC. Translation: CASSLRLREYGYTF.

This sequence joins TRBV4-3 and TRBJ2-1; 7 bases are a match to TRBD2. V shed 3 bases and J 4 bases; nucleotides not matched to a gene: 9. The CDR3 is 16 residues long. The germline V gene encodes CDR1 LGHNA and CDR2 YSLEER. This CDR3 is CASSQGPASGYNEQFF. The CDR3 nucleotides are TGCGCCAGCAGCCAGGGGCCGGCTAGCGGATACAATGAGCAGTTCTTC.

CDR3 sequence: CASRPDYGTKQYF. CDR3 nucleotide sequence: TGCGCCAGCAGGCCGGACTACGGTACGAAGCAGTACTTC. This sequence joins TRBV5-1 and TRBJ2-7, with D perhaps TRBD2 (6 bases). Trimming pared 5 bases from V and 8 bases from J, leaving 17 bases between. CDR3 size: 13 residues. CDR1 and CDR2 (germline): SGHRS, YFSETQ.

The rearrangement uses TRBV6-6 and TRBJ2-1; the match to TRBD1 covers 10 bases. Trimming cost V 2 bases and J 7 bases; bases outside gene matches: 8. Germline V gene lookup returns CDR1 MNHNY and CDR2 SVGAGI (reference sequence). This CDR3 has 16 residues. This chain's CDR3 is CASSYGSGTGANEQFF. Written as DNA, the CDR3 is TGTGCCAGCAGTTACGGGTCCGGGACAGGGGCAAATGAGCAGTTCTTC.